The 3 T cell receptor beta chains listed next were all sequenced from one sample in a study of T-cell memory formation after mild COVID-19. One entry per CDR3 protein, called by TCRdb with MiXCR from the 5' RACE reads. Of roughly 610,000 distinct CDR3 sequences listed, roughly a sixth are singletons. Specimen: PBMCs or a T cell subset sorted from them (not recorded which). The origin of the receptors is an adult woman who had mild COVID-19 (a few samples of this study predate the infection). Cell type and time point are not known.

Only a few counts were recorded for this clonotype. V and J are TRBV7-9 and TRBJ2-7; TRBD1 matches 9 bases. V trimming: 5 bases; J trimming: 1 base; junction bases outside the gene matches: 15. This CDR3 is 18 amino acids long. The germline V gene has CDR1 SEHNR and CDR2 FQNEAQ (reference sequence). CDR3: CASSKTGGIPEGSYEQYF. CDR3 DNA sequence: TGTGCCAGCAGCAAGACAGGGGGGATCCCCGAGGGATCCTACGAGCAGTACTTC.

The V gene is TRBV18, the J gene TRBJ2-2, with TRBD2 identical over 11 bases. The CDR3 covers 15 residues. Trimming took 6 bases from V and 7 from J; bases not matched to a gene: 7. CDR1 and CDR2 from the germline V gene are KGHSH and LQKENI. The CDR3 loop reads CASSSGLAGIGELFF. CDR3 DNA: TGTGCCAGCTCGAGCGGACTAGCGGGTATCGGGGAGCTGTTTTTT.

This chain connects TRBV12-3 or TRBV12-4 to TRBJ2-3; no definite D call. This CDR3 comprises 14 residues. V lost 3 bases to trimming and J lost 5 bases, with 12 bases between them. CDR3 in DNA: TGTGCCAGCAGTTTTACTGGGGTTAGAGATACGCAGTATTTT. Its translation: CASSFTGVRDTQYF.